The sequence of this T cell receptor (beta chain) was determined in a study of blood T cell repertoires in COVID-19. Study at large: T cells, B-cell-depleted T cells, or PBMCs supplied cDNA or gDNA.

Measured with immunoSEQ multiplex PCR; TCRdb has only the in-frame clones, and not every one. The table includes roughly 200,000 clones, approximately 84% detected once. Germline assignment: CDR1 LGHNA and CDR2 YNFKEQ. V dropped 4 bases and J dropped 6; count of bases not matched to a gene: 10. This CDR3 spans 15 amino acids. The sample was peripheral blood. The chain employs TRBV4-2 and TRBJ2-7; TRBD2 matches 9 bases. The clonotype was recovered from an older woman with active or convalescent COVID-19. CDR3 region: CASSPRGVSGSEQYF. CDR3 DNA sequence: TGTGCCAGCAGCCCCCGAGGGGTTAGCGGGAGCGAGCAGTACTTC.